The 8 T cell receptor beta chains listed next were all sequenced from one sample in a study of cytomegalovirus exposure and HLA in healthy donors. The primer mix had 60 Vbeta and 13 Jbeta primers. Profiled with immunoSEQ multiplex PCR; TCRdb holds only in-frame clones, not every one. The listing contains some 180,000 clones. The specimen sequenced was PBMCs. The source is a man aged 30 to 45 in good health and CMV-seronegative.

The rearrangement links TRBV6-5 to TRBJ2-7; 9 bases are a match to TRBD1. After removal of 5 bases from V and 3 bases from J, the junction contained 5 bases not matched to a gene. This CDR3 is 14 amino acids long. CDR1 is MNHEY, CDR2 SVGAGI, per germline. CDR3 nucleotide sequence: TGTGCCAGCAGTCGGACAGGGGAATTCTACGAGCAGTACTTC. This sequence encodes CASSRTGEFYEQYF.

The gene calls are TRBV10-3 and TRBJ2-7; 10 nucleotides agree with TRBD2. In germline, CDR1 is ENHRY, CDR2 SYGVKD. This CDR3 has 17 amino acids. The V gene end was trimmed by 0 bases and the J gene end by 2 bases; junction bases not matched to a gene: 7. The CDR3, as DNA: TGTGCCATCAGTGAGTCGAGGGCTAGCGGGAGTACCTACGAGCAGTACTTC. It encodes CAISESRASGSTYEQYF.

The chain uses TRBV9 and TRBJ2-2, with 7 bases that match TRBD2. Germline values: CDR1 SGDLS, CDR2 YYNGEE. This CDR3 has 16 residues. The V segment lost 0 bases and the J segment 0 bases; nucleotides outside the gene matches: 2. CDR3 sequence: CASSVEAGANTGELFF. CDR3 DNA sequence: TGTGCCAGCAGCGTAGAGGCGGGGGCGAACACCGGGGAGCTGTTTTTT.

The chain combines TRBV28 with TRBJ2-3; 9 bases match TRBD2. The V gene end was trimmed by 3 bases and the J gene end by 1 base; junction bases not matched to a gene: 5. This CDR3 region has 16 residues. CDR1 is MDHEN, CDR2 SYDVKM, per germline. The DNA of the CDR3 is TGTGCCAGCAGTTTGGCGGCTAGCGGGGGCACAGATACGCAGTATTTT. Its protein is CASSLAASGGTDTQYF.

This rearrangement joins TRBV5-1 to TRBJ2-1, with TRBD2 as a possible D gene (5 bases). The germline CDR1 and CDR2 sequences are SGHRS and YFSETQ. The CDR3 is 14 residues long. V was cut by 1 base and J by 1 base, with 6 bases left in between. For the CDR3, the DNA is TGCGCCAGCAGCTTGATAGCGTCCTACAATGAGCAGTTCTTC. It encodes CASSLIASYNEQFF.

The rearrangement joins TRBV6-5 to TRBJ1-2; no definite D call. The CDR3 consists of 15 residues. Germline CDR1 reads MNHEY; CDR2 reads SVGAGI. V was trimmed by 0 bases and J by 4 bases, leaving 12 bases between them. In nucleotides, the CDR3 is TGTGCCAGCAGTTACTCGGGAGGGAGCGGCTATGGCTACACCTTC. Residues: CASSYSGGSGYGYTF.

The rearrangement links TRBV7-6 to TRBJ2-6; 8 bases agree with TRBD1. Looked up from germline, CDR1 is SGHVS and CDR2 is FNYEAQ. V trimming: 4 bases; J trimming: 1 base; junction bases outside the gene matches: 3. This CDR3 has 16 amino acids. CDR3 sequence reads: CASSSRTGSGANVLTF. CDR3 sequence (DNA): TGTGCCAGCAGCTCCCGGACAGGGTCTGGGGCCAACGTCCTGACTTTC.

The CDR3 DNA is TGTGCCAGTTCCGCGTTGGGACACGACACCGGGGAGCTGTTTTTT. The encoded protein is CASSALGHDTGELFF. The gene calls are TRBV19 and TRBJ2-2; possible D gene TRBD1, 6 bases. Trimming removed 8 bases at V and 3 bases at J, with 16 bases between. This CDR3 has 15 residues. Germline V lookup: CDR1 LNHDA, CDR2 SQIVND (reference sequence).